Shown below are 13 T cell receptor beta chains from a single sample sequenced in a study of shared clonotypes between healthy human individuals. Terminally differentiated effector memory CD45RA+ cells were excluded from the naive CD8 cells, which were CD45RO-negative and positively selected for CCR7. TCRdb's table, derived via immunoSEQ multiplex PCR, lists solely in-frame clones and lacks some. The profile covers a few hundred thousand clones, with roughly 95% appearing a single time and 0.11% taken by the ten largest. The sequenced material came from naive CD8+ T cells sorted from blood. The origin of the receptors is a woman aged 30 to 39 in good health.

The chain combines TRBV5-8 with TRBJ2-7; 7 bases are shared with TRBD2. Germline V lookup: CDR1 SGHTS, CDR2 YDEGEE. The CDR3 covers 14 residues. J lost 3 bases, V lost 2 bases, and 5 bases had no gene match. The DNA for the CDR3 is TGTGCCAGCAGCTTAGTTGGGACTAACTACGAGCAGTACTTC. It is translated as CASSLVGTNYEQYF. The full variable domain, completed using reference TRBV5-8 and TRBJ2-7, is EAGVTQSPTHLIKTRGQQATLRCSPISGHTSVYWYQQALGLGLQFLLWYDEGEERNRGNFPPRFSGRQFPNYSSELNVNALELEDSALYLCASSLVGTNYEQYFGPGTRLTVT.

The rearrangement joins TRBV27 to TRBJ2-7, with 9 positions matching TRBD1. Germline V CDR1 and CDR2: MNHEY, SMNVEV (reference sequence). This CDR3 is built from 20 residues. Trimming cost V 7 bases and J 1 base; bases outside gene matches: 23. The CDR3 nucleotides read TGTGCCAGCAAGCATAGGGGGACAGGGCACTCATTTGCCGGATCCTACGAGCAGTACTTC. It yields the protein CASKHRGTGHSFAGSYEQYF.

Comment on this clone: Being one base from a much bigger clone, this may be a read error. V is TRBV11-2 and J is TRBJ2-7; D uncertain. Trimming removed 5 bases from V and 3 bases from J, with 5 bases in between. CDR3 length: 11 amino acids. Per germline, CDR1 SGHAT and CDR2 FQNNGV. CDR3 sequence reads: CASSTDYEQYF. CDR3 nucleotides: TGTGCCAGCAGCACCGACTACGAGCAGTACTTC.

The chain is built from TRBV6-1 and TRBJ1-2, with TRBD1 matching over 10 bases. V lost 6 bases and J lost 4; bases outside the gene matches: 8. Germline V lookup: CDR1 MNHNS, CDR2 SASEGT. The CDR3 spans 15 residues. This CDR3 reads CASRDRDRGTYGYTF. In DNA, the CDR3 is TGTGCCAGCAGGGACCGGGACAGGGGTACCTATGGCTACACCTTC.

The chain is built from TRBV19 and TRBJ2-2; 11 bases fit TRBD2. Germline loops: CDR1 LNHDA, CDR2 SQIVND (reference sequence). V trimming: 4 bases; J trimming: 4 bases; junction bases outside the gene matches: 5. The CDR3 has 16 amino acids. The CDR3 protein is CASSKGLADITGELFF. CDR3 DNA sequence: TGTGCCAGTAGTAAGGGACTAGCGGACATCACCGGGGAGCTGTTTTTT.

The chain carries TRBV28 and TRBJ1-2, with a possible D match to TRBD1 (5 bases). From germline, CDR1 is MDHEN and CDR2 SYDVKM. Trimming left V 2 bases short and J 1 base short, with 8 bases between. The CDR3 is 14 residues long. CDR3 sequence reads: CASSLQGFNYGYTF. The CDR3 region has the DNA TGTGCCAGCAGTTTACAGGGCTTTAACTATGGCTACACCTTC.

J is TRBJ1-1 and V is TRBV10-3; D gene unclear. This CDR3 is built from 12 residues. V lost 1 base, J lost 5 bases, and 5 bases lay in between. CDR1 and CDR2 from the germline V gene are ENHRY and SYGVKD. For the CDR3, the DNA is TGTGCCATCAGTGAGTGGGAAACTGAAGCTTTCTTT. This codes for CAISEWETEAFF.

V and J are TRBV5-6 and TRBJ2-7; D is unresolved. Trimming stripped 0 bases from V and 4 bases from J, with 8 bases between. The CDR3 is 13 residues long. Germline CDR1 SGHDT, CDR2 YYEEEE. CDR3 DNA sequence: TGTGCCAGCAGCTTGGGAATTGATTACGAGCAGTACTTC. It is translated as CASSLGIDYEQYF.

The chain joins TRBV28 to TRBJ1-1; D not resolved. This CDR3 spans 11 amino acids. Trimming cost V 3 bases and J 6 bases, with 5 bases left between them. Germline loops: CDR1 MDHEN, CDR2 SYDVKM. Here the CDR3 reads CASSFPPEAFF. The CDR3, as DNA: TGTGCCAGCAGTTTTCCCCCTGAAGCTTTCTTT.

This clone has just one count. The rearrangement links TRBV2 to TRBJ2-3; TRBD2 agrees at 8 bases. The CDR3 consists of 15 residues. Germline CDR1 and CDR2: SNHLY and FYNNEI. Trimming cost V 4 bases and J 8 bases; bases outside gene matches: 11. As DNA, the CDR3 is TGTGCCAGCAGTGCCCTCGGGGGGGCGGGTGGTACGCAGTATTTT. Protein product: CASSALGGAGGTQYF.

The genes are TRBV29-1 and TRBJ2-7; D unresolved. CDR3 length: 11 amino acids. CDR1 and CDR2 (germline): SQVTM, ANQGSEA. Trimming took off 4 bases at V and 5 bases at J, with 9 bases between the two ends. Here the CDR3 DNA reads TGCAGCGTTGCGGAGCCGCACGAGCAGTACTTC. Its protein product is CSVAEPHEQYF.

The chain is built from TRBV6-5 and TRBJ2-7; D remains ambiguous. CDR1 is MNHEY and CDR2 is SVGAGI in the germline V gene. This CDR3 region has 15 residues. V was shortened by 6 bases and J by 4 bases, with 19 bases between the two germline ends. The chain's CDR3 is CASSPAPHVGYEQYF. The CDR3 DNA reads TGTGCCAGCAGCCCGGCGCCTCACGTCGGGTACGAGCAGTACTTC.

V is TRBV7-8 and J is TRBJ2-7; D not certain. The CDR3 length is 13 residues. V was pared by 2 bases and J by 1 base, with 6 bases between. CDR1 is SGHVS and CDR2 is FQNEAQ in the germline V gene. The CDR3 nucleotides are TGTGCCAGCAGCTTAATTGGTTCCTACGAGCAGTACTTC. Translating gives CASSLIGSYEQYF.